This T cell receptor beta chain was recorded in a study of shared clonotypes between healthy human individuals. On the study more broadly: CD8 memory received one plate per donor, CD8 naive two, CD4 memory three and CD4 naive three. Study-wide findings and caveats: Naive subsets usually exceeded memory subsets in estimated richness.

Many counts were recorded for this clone. The antigen is not known. The study separated CD4+ cells into CD45RA+ naive and CD45RA-negative memory subsets. The authors' processing: Filtering was not the same, since immunoSEQ gave junction-only sequences without quality scores. TCRdb keeps only in-frame clones here, not all; method: immunoSEQ multiplex PCR. The D gene and trimming were derived from the DNA, and the V and J assignments and clone size from that table. The data contain some 1 million clones, approximately 76% of them seen just once; the ten biggest clones take up 1.4% to 1.5%. CDR3 length: 16 residues. Trimming took 2 bases from V and 0 from J, leaving 14 bases between them. The germline CDR1 and CDR2 sequences are SGHRS and YFSETQ.

The TCR was taken from a man younger than 35 in good health. The chain links TRBV5-1 to TRBJ2-5; D may be TRBD1 (7 bases). Sequences were obtained from memory CD4+ T cells sorted from blood. The subset here: CD45RA-negative fraction. CDR3 sequence (DNA): TGCGCCAGCAGCTTACAGGGGACTCCCTACCAAGAGACCCAGTACTTC. Protein: CASSLQGTPYQETQYF. The whole variable domain, remainder taken from reference TRBV5-1 and TRBJ2-5, is KAGVTQTPRYLIKTRGQQVTLSCSPISGHRSVSWYQQTPGQGLQFLFEYFSETQRNKGNFPGRFSGRQFSNSRSEMNVSTLELGDSALYLCASSLQGTPYQETQYFGPGTRLLVL.